These T cell receptor beta chains were read from a single sample in a study of neurological immune-mediated disorders. Using its own MiXCR run on the 5' RACE reads, TCRdb lists one record per CDR3 protein. The sample shows 55,000 to 75,000 distinct CDR3 sequences, 9.5% to 15% of them seen only once. The sample was PBMCs. These TCRs come from a woman aged 55-69 years with HTLV-1-associated myelopathy (HAM/TSP). Both conserved end residues are part of each CDR3. Fields, in order: V gene, J gene, CDR3 protein.

v_call: TRBV20-1; j_call: TRBJ2-3; cdr3_aa: CSAPWAGRTDTQYF
v_call: TRBV20-1; j_call: TRBJ1-4; cdr3_aa: CSAKLNAVEKLFF
v_call: TRBV20-1; j_call: TRBJ2-3; cdr3_aa: CSASPLAGGSDTQYF
v_call: TRBV7-8; j_call: TRBJ1-4; cdr3_aa: CASSAGGATNEKLFF
v_call: TRBV5-1; j_call: TRBJ1-2; cdr3_aa: CASSNQGLGHGYTF
v_call: TRBV2; j_call: TRBJ2-7; cdr3_aa: CAGTRDGRGEQYF
v_call: TRBV20-1; j_call: TRBJ2-2; cdr3_aa: CSARDQDYTGELFF
v_call: TRBV20-1; j_call: TRBJ2-2; cdr3_aa: CSARGSGGGLTGELFF
v_call: TRBV3-1; j_call: TRBJ2-1; cdr3_aa: CASSPGLAGRHEQFF
v_call: TRBV7-6; j_call: TRBJ1-5; cdr3_aa: CASSLGAGGRNQPQHF
v_call: TRBV20-1; j_call: TRBJ2-4; cdr3_aa: CSAIRTGEAKNIQYF
v_call: TRBV15; j_call: TRBJ2-1; cdr3_aa: CATSRDRGQEYNEQFF
v_call: TRBV27; j_call: TRBJ2-2; cdr3_aa: CASSLTPPQRPGELFF
v_call: TRBV5-1; j_call: TRBJ1-2; cdr3_aa: CASSLAGGDTGMDTF
v_call: TRBV5-6; j_call: TRBJ2-7; cdr3_aa: CASSSGQFGFNEQYF
v_call: TRBV7-2; j_call: TRBJ2-2; cdr3_aa: CASSPVSMTGELFF
v_call: TRBV5-6; j_call: TRBJ1-5; cdr3_aa: CASSQGGSNQPQHF
v_call: TRBV27; j_call: TRBJ2-3; cdr3_aa: CASSPSPPDTQYF
v_call: TRBV6-1; j_call: TRBJ2-5; cdr3_aa: CASLRDYIEETQYF
v_call: TRBV6-2/TRBV6-3; j_call: TRBJ2-1; cdr3_aa: CASSFSSRTRPNEQFF
v_call: TRBV20-1; j_call: TRBJ2-3; cdr3_aa: CSARPGTYEEDTQYF
v_call: TRBV29-1; j_call: TRBJ2-1; cdr3_aa: CSVRTGGDYNEQFF
v_call: TRBV19; j_call: TRBJ1-1; cdr3_aa: CATRPGPGWGAFF
v_call: TRBV24-1; j_call: TRBJ1-5; cdr3_aa: CATRGQGQNQPQHF
v_call: TRBV5-1; j_call: TRBJ2-3; cdr3_aa: CTSSLGGSTDTQYF
v_call: TRBV3-1; j_call: TRBJ2-5; cdr3_aa: CASSQDWASQETQYF
v_call: TRBV6-1; j_call: TRBJ2-7; cdr3_aa: CASSEPGQGSPYEQYF
v_call: TRBV5-1; j_call: TRBJ2-3; cdr3_aa: CASSLTTDTQYF
v_call: TRBV20-1; j_call: TRBJ2-7; cdr3_aa: CSAPSGSINEQYF
v_call: TRBV27; j_call: TRBJ1-6; cdr3_aa: CASSSVYNSPLHF
v_call: TRBV15; j_call: TRBJ1-1; cdr3_aa: CATSRDGGEAFF
v_call: TRBV7-2; j_call: TRBJ1-4; cdr3_aa: CASGLGAKLFF
v_call: TRBV4-2; j_call: TRBJ2-2; cdr3_aa: CASSQELLAGRTGELFF
v_call: TRBV5-5; j_call: TRBJ2-7; cdr3_aa: CASSWTASYEQYF
v_call: TRBV4-1; j_call: TRBJ1-4; cdr3_aa: CASSQRLGDEKLFF
v_call: TRBV5-1; j_call: TRBJ1-1; cdr3_aa: CASSLLAGTNTEAFF
v_call: TRBV6-5; j_call: TRBJ2-7; cdr3_aa: CASSYSSGGGYEQYF
v_call: TRBV20-1; j_call: TRBJ2-3; cdr3_aa: CSAHGTGDYTDTQYF
v_call: TRBV7-9; j_call: TRBJ1-2; cdr3_aa: CASSPTTAYGYTF
v_call: TRBV2; j_call: TRBJ2-1; cdr3_aa: CASRADRVGTEQFF
v_call: TRBV20-1; j_call: TRBJ2-1; cdr3_aa: CSASFGSTNEQFF
v_call: TRBV12-3/TRBV12-4; j_call: TRBJ2-2; cdr3_aa: CASCYPLTSVGGELFF
v_call: TRBV12-3/TRBV12-4; j_call: TRBJ1-2; cdr3_aa: CASRPSGGRNYGYTF
v_call: TRBV29-1; j_call: TRBJ1-2; cdr3_aa: CSVEAVTGYGYTF
v_call: TRBV3-1; j_call: TRBJ2-7; cdr3_aa: CASSQGLNSGTGAISYEQYF
v_call: TRBV5-1; j_call: TRBJ2-3; cdr3_aa: CASNLGAGGRFTDTQYF
v_call: TRBV6-1; j_call: TRBJ1-5; cdr3_aa: CASRQGGGQPQHF
v_call: TRBV20-1; j_call: TRBJ1-4; cdr3_aa: CSAREGTSATNEKLFF
v_call: TRBV5-1; j_call: TRBJ2-3; cdr3_aa: CASSLKTGGTDTQYF
v_call: TRBV7-2; j_call: TRBJ2-1; cdr3_aa: CASSSRGLADSYNEQFF
v_call: TRBV6-6; j_call: TRBJ2-3; cdr3_aa: CATEGLAGLGTQYF
v_call: TRBV2; j_call: TRBJ2-1; cdr3_aa: CASTRERTYNEQFF
v_call: TRBV5-1; j_call: TRBJ2-1; cdr3_aa: CASSFLAHDEQFF
v_call: TRBV20-1; j_call: TRBJ2-5; cdr3_aa: CSARTGLPGAQYF
v_call: TRBV20-1; j_call: TRBJ2-1; cdr3_aa: CSASAAIGFSAGTGNEQFF
v_call: TRBV29-1; j_call: TRBJ1-4; cdr3_aa: CSANPGTGGEKLFF
v_call: TRBV7-2; j_call: TRBJ1-2; cdr3_aa: CASSLVGGEGYGYTF
v_call: TRBV6-6; j_call: TRBJ1-1; cdr3_aa: CASRVEGDSTEAFF
v_call: TRBV29-1; j_call: TRBJ1-4; cdr3_aa: CSALEGRGKLFF
v_call: TRBV4-1; j_call: TRBJ2-4; cdr3_aa: CASSTDRGGNIQYF